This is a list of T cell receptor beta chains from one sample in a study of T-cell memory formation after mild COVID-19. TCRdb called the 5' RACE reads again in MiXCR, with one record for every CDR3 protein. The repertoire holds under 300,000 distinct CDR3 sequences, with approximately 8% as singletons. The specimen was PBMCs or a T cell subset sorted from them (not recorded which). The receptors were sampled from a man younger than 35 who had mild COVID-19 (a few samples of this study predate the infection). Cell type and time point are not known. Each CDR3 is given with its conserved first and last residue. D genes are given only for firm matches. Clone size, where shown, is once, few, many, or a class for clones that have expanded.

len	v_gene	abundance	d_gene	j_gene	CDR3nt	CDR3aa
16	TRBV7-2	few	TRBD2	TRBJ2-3	TGTGCCAGCAGCTCCTGGGGCGGGGGTTACACAGATACGCAGTATTTT	CASSSWGGGYTDTQYF
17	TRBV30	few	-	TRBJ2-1	TGTGCCTGGAACCTCATAGGGCGGGCGGGTTCCTACAATGAGCAGTTCTTC	CAWNLIGRAGSYNEQFF
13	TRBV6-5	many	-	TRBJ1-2	TGTGCCAGCAGTTACTTACTTAACTATGGCTACACCTTC	CASSYLLNYGYTF
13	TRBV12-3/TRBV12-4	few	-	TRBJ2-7	TGTGCCAGCAGCCCCGGACCCTCCTACGAGCAGTACTTC	CASSPGPSYEQYF
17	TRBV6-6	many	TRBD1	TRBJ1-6	TGTGCCAGCAGTTACCTTACAGGGGGGACCTATAATTCACCCCTCCACTTT	CASSYLTGGTYNSPLHF
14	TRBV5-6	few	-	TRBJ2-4	TGTGCCAGCAGCTTGTTGGGGTCCCAAAACATTCAGTACTTC	CASSLLGSQNIQYF
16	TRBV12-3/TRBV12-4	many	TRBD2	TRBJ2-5	TGTGCCAGCAGTCCACGACTAGCGGGGGGTCGGGAGACCCAGTACTTC	CASSPRLAGGRETQYF
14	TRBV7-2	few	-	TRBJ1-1	TGTGCCAGCAGCCCTAGTCAGGGTCGCCTAGAAGCTTTCTTT	CASSPSQGRLEAFF
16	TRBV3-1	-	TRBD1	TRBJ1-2	TGTGCCAGCAGCCCCCTAACCGGGACAGCTAACTATGGCTACACCTTC	CASSPLTGTANYGYTF
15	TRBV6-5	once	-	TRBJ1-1	TGTGCCAGCACCCGGACGGGACAAGCGAACACTGAAGCTTTCTTT	CASTRTGQANTEAFF
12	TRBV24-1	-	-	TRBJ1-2	TGTGCCACCAGTGACCCGGGCCGAGGCTACACCTTC	CATSDPGRGYTF
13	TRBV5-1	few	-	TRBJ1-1	TGCGCCAGCAGCTCTCCAGAGAACACTGAAGCTTTCTTT	CASSSPENTEAFF
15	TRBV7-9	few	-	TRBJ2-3	TGTGCCAGCAGCCTGGGACATATCCTCACAGATACGCAGTATTTT	CASSLGHILTDTQYF
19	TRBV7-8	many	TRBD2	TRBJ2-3	TGTGCCAGCAGCCAAGGACAGGACCAAAGGGGACTAGCGGGCAATACGCAGTATTTT	CASSQGQDQRGLAGNTQYF
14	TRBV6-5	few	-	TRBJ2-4	TGTGCCAGCAGTTACCTCCGCCCCAAAAACATTCAGTACTTC	CASSYLRPKNIQYF
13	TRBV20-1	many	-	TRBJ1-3	TGCAGTGCTAGAAAGTCAGAGGAGAACACCATATATTTT	CSARKSEENTIYF
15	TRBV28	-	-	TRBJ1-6	TGTGCCAGCAGGACCCCAGCTGGGCCCGGTTCACCCCTCCACTTT	CASRTPAGPGSPLHF
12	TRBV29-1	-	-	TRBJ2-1	TGCAGCGTTTCCTCAGCCTACAATGAGCAGTTCTTC	CSVSSAYNEQFF
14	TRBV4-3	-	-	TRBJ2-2	TGCGCCAGCAGCCACGGACGGCGCACCGGGGAGCTGTTTTTT	CASSHGRRTGELFF
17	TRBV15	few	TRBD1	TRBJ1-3	TGTGCCACCAGCAGGGGAGGACAGGGGCCCTCTGGAAACACCATATATTTT	CATSRGGQGPSGNTIYF
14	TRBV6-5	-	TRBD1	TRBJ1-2	TGTGCCAGCAGCCTCAGGGGGCCGGACTATGGCTACACCTTC	CASSLRGPDYGYTF
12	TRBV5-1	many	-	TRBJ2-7	TGTGCCAGCAGCTTACCGGGCTACGAGCAGTACTTC	CASSLPGYEQYF
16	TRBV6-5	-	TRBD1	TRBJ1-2	TGTGCCAGCAGTCCTTCCCGGGACAGGGGCAACTATGGCTACACCTTC	CASSPSRDRGNYGYTF
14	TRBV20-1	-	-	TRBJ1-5	TGCAGTGCCCCCCCGGGGGCAGGGAATCAGCCCCAGCATTTT	CSAPPGAGNQPQHF
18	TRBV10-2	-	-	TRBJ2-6	TGCGCCAGCACCTATGTAGGCAGGGCCTTCTCTGGGGCCAACGTCCTGACTTTC	CASTYVGRAFSGANVLTF
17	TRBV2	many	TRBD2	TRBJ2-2	TGTGCCAGCAGCGAGGGACTAGCGGGGGCGAACACCGGGGAGCTGTTTTTT	CASSEGLAGANTGELFF
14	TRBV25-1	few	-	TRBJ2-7	TGTGCCAGCAGTATGTTGGGGCCCCGCTACGAGCAGTACTTC	CASSMLGPRYEQYF
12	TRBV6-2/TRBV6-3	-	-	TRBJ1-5	TGTGCCAGCAATCAGGGTCATCAGCCCCAGCATTTT	CASNQGHQPQHF
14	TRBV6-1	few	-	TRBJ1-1	TGTGCCATGCAGGGGAGCGGGGGCGACACTGAAGCTTTCTTT	CAMQGSGGDTEAFF
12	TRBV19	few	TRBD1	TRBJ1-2	TGTGCCATCGAGGACAGGGGCTTGGGCTACACCTTC	CAIEDRGLGYTF
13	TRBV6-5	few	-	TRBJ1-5	TGTGCCACCGGAAGGGGGTTCAATCAGCCCCAGCATTTT	CATGRGFNQPQHF
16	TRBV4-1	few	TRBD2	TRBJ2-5	TGCGCCAGCAGCCAAGTTGGGGGAGGGGACCAAGAGACCCAGTACTTC	CASSQVGGGDQETQYF
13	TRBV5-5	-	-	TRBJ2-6	TGTGCCAGCAGCTTGTGGGGGGCCAACGTCCTGACTTTC	CASSLWGANVLTF
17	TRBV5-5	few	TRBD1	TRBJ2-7	TGTGCCAGCAGCTCCCCGGGACAGGGGTCCAGCTCCTACGAGCAGTACTTC	CASSSPGQGSSSYEQYF
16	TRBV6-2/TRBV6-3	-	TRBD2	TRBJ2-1	TGTGCCAGCGAGGGACTAGCGGGGGGCCCCTACAATGAGCAGTTCTTC	CASEGLAGGPYNEQFF
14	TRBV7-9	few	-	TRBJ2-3	TGTGCCAGCAGCTTAGTTGCGACTTCTCAAACGCAGTATTTT	CASSLVATSQTQYF
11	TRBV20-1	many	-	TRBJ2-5	TGCAGTCCGAGGTGGGCAGAGACCCAGTACTTC	CSPRWAETQYF
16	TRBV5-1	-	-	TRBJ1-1	TGCGCCAGCAGCCCTTCCACCGGGGGGGAGGCCACTGAAGCTTTCTTT	CASSPSTGGEATEAFF
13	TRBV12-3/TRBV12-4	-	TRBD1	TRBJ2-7	TGTGCCAGCGGACCGAACAGGGGTACAAAGCAGTACTTC	CASGPNRGTKQYF
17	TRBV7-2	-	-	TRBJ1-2	TGTGCCAGCAGCTTAGTAGAGTTTGTGGCCAGTAACTATGGCTACACCTTC	CASSLVEFVASNYGYTF
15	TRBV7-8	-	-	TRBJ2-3	TGTGCCAGCAGCCACGGGAGGACAGGGATGTATACGCAGTATTTT	CASSHGRTGMYTQYF
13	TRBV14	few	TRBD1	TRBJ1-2	TGTGCCAGCAGCCCGAGGACAGGGCATGGCTACACCTTC	CASSPRTGHGYTF
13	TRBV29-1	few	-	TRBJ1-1	TGCAGCGCAAGGGGTCCCATGAACACTGAAGCTTTCTTT	CSARGPMNTEAFF
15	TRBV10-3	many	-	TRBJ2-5	TGTGCCATCAGTGAGCCAGGGACTCACGGGGAGACCCAGTACTTC	CAISEPGTHGETQYF
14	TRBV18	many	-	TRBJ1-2	TGTGCCAGCTCACTTGGGACGGTAAACTATGGCTACACCTTC	CASSLGTVNYGYTF
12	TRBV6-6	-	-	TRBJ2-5	TGTGCCAGCGATGGCGAGGGGGAGACCCAGTACTTC	CASDGEGETQYF
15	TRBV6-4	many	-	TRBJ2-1	TGTGCCAGCAGTATTGAGCGGTCCTCCTACAATGAGCAGTTCTTC	CASSIERSSYNEQFF
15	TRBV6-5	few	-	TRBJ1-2	TGTGCCAGCAGTTACTCGCAGCAATCTAACTATGGCTACACCTTC	CASSYSQQSNYGYTF
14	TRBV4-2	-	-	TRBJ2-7	TGTGCCAGCAGCCAAGATCTAGGGTTCGACGAGCAGTACTTC	CASSQDLGFDEQYF